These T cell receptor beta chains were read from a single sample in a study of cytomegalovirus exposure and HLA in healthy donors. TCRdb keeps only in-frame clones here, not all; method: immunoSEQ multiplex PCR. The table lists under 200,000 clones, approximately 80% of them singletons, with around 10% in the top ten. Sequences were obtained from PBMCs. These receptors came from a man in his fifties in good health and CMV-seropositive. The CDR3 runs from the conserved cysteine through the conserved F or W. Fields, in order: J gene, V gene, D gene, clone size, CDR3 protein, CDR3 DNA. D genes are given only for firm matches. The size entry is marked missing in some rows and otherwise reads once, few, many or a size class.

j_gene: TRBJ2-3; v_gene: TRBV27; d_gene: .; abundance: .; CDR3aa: CASRTGAGTDTQYF; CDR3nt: TGTGCCAGCAGGACGGGAGCTGGCACAGATACGCAGTATTTT
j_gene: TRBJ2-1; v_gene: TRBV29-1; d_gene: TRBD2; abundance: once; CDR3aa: CSVAGTSGPTSSYNEQFF; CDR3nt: TGCAGCGTCGCCGGGACTAGCGGCCCTACTAGCTCCTACAATGAGCAGTTCTTC
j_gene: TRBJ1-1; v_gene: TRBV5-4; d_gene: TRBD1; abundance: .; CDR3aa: CASSSSGTGLEAFF; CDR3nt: TGTGCCAGCAGCTCCTCTGGGACAGGGCTTGAAGCTTTCTTT
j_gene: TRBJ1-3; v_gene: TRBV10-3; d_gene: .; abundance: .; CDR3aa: CAISERDTSGNTIYF; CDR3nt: TGTGCCATCAGTGAGAGGGACACATCTGGAAACACCATATATTTT
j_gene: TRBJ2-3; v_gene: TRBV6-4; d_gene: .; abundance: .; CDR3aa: CASSEAGTTDTQYF; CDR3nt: TGTGCCAGCAGTGAGGCGGGTACGACAGATACGCAGTATTTT
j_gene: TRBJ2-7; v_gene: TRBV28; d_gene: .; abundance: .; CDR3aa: CASSKDTPYEQYF; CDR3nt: TGTGCCAGCAGTAAGGACACTCCCTACGAGCAGTACTTC
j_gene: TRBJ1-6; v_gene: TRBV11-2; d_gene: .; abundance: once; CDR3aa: CASSPNGGSNSPLHF; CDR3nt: TGTGCCAGCAGCCCGAATGGGGGGAGCAATTCACCCCTCCACTTT
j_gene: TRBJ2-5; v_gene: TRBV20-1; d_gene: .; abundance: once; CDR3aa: CSASPAGHRYF; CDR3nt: TGCAGTGCTAGTCCAGCGGGACATCGGTACTTC
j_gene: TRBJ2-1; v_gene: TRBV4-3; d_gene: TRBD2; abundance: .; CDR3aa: CASSQAGTSPSGEQFF; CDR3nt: TGCGCCAGCAGCCAGGCCGGGACTAGTCCCTCCGGGGAGCAGTTCTTC
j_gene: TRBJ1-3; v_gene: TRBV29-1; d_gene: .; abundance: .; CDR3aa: CSVDQGRDTIYF; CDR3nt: TGCAGCGTTGACCAGGGTAGGGACACCATATATTTT
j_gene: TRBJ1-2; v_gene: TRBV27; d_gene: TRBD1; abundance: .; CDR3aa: CASSPTGGYGYTF; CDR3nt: TGTGCCAGCAGTCCGACAGGGGGGTATGGCTACACCTTC
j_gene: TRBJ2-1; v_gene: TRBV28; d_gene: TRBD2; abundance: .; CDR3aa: CASSLGREGNNEQFF; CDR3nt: TGTGCCAGCAGTTTAGGCAGGGAGGGGAACAATGAGCAGTTCTTC
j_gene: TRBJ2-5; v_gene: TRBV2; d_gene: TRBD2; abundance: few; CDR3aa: CASPLAGQETQYF; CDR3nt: TGTGCCAGCCCGCTAGCGGGGCAAGAGACCCAGTACTTC
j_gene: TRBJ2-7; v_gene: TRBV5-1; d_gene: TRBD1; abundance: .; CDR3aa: CASGSPGQSTYEQYF; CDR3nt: TGCGCCAGCGGGTCTCCGGGACAGTCAACCTACGAGCAGTACTTC
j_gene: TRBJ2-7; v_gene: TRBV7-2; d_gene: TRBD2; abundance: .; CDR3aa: CASSLGLSGGTYEQYF; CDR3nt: TGTGCCAGCAGCTTAGGGCTTAGCGGGGGGACCTACGAGCAGTACTTC
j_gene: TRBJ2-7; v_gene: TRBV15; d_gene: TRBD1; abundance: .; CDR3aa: CATSFRQGAGYEQYF; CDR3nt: TGTGCCACCAGCTTCAGACAGGGGGCGGGTTACGAGCAGTACTTC
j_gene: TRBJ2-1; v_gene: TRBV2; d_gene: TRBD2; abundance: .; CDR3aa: CASNMGLDTSEQFF; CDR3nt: TGTGCCAGCAATATGGGACTAGATACTTCCGAGCAGTTCTTC
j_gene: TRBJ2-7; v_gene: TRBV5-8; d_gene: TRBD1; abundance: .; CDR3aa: CASSPGGVYEQYF; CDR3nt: TGTGCCAGCAGCCCAGGGGGCGTTTACGAGCAGTACTTC
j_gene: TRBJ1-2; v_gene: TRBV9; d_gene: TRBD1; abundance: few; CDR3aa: CASSVGTGVGYGYTF; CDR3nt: TGTGCCAGCAGCGTAGGTACAGGGGTAGGCTATGGCTACACCTTC
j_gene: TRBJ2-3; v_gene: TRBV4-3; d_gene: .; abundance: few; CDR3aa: CASSRDSSSSTDTQYF; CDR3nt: TGCGCCAGCAGCCGGGACTCCTCGTCTAGCACAGATACGCAGTATTTT
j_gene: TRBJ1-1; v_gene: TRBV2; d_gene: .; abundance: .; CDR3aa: CASSRGGQPGAFF; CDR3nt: TGTGCCAGCAGCCGCGGTGGACAGCCGGGAGCTTTCTTT
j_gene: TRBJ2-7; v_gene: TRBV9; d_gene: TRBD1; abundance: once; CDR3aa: CASSVTGDGEQYF; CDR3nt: TGTGCCAGCAGCGTGACAGGGGACGGGGAGCAGTACTTC